A selection of T cell receptor beta chains follows, all from one sample in a study of cytomegalovirus exposure and HLA in healthy donors. Generated by immunoSEQ multiplex PCR, the TCRdb table keeps only in-frame clones and is missing some. The repertoire consists of 150,000 to 200,000 clones, with roughly 74% occurring once and the leading ten covering approximately 2%. Material for sequencing was PBMCs. The receptors shown here come from a woman under 40 in good health and CMV-seronegative. Both conserved end residues are part of each CDR3. The order of the fields is CDR3 length, V gene, J gene, D gene, clone size, CDR3 protein, CDR3 DNA. A D gene is named only where the DNA matches it firmly. Clone size, where shown, is once, few, many, or a class for clones that have expanded.

>12|TRBV4-1|TRBJ1-1|-|-
CASSLGGLEAFF
TGCGCCAGCAGCCTTGGGGGACTTGAAGCTTTCTTT
>17|TRBV5-1|TRBJ2-2|TRBD2|-
CASSVTSGRAHTGELFF
TGCGCCAGCAGCGTGACTAGCGGGAGGGCCCACACCGGGGAGCTGTTTTTT
>15|TRBV6-6|TRBJ1-2|TRBD1|once
CASSSPGQGSYGYTF
TGTGCCAGCAGTTCACCGGGACAGGGTAGCTATGGCTACACCTTC
>13|TRBV7-6|TRBJ2-5|-|-
CASRTGLQETQYF
TGTGCCAGCAGAACAGGGCTCCAAGAGACCCAGTACTTC
>16|TRBV7-9|TRBJ2-7|TRBD2|-
CASGPAGLAGFYEQYF
TGTGCCAGCGGCCCCGCGGGACTAGCGGGGTTCTACGAGCAGTACTTC
>11|TRBV28|TRBJ1-2|-|few
CASSSRYGYTF
TGTGCCAGCAGTTCGCGCTATGGCTACACCTTC
>13|TRBV6-1|TRBJ2-5|-|-
CASSDGGPSTQYF
TGTGCCAGCAGTGACGGGGGTCCCTCCACCCAGTACTTC
>17|TRBV7-8|TRBJ2-1|-|-
CASSLGVPGVPPDEQFF
TGTGCCAGCAGCTTAGGGGTCCCAGGGGTGCCCCCCGATGAGCAGTTCTTC
>13|TRBV19|TRBJ1-5|-|-
CASSMGGNQPQHF
TGTGCCAGTAGTATGGGGGGGAATCAGCCCCAGCATTTT
>15|TRBV18|TRBJ1-5|-|-
CASSPGVLEAQPQHF
TGTGCCAGCTCACCAGGGGTGTTGGAGGCTCAGCCCCAGCATTTT
>17|TRBV4-3|TRBJ2-1|-|-
CASSQDSTIRSYNEQFF
TGCGCCAGCAGCCAAGATAGCACGATCAGATCTTACAATGAGCAGTTCTTC
>12|TRBV5-6|TRBJ1-1|TRBD1|-
CASSPGTGEAFF
TGTGCCAGCAGCCCGGGGACAGGGGAGGCTTTCTTT
>14|TRBV2|TRBJ1-2|-|-
CASSVGGGGYGYTF
TGTGCCAGCAGTGTGGGAGGTGGGGGCTATGGCTACACCTTC
>15|TRBV19|TRBJ2-1|TRBD2|-
CASIGMGGPIREQFF
TGTGCCAGTATCGGAATGGGAGGGCCTATTCGGGAGCAGTTCTTC
>13|TRBV2|TRBJ2-7|TRBD2|-
CASRAGSSYEQYF
TGTGCCAGCAGAGCGGGGAGCTCCTACGAGCAGTACTTC
>14|TRBV4-2|TRBJ2-1|-|-
CASSVWHSYNEQFF
TGTGCCAGCAGCGTTTGGCACTCCTACAATGAGCAGTTCTTC
>14|TRBV25-1|TRBJ2-5|TRBD1|-
CASSEWGQARTQYF
TGTGCCAGCAGTGAATGGGGACAGGCCAGGACCCAGTACTTC
>15|TRBV7-9|TRBJ1-4|-|-
CASSSTGTTNEKLFF
TGTGCCAGCAGCTCTACAGGGACAACTAATGAAAAACTGTTTTTT
>16|TRBV13|TRBJ2-5|TRBD2|-
CASSSDLAGYQETQYF
TGTGCCAGCAGCTCCGACCTAGCGGGGTACCAAGAGACCCAGTACTTC
>16|TRBV11-2|TRBJ1-5|TRBD1|-
CASSFSPGTGNQPQHF
TGTGCCAGCAGCTTTAGCCCTGGGACAGGGAATCAGCCCCAGCATTTT
>16|TRBV4-3|TRBJ2-7|-|-
CASSPNSVPQADEQYF
TGCGCCAGCAGCCCGAACTCGGTCCCCCAAGCGGACGAGCAGTACTTC
>17|TRBV18|TRBJ2-1|TRBD2|few
CASSRSGLAGAYNEQFF
TGTGCCAGCTCACGAAGCGGACTAGCGGGCGCCTACAATGAGCAGTTCTTC
>13|TRBV7-8|TRBJ2-3|TRBD1|-
CASRRQGQDTQYF
TGTGCCAGCAGACGACAGGGGCAAGATACGCAGTATTTT
>15|TRBV6-5|TRBJ2-5|-|-
CASSAPGHLQETQYF
TGTGCCAGCAGTGCCCCGGGACACCTCCAAGAGACCCAGTACTTC
>15|TRBV7-2|TRBJ2-7|TRBD1|-
CASSLTRTGLYEQYF
TGTGCCAGCAGCTTGACAAGGACAGGGCTCTACGAGCAGTACTTC
>16|TRBV4-3|TRBJ2-2|-|-
CASSQDAGLNTGELFF
TGCGCCAGCAGCCAAGACGCAGGGCTTAACACCGGGGAGCTGTTTTTT
>16|TRBV4-1|TRBJ1-1|-|-
CASSQDRGIMNTEAFF
TGCGCCAGCAGCCAAGATAGGGGTATAATGAACACTGAAGCTTTCTTT
>16|TRBV5-1|TRBJ1-5|-|-
CASSLGLAGGNQPQHF
TGCGCCAGCAGCTTGGGTCTCGCAGGGGGCAATCAGCCCCAGCATTTT
>13|TRBV5-4|TRBJ2-5|-|-
CASSQQLQETQYF
TGTGCCAGCAGCCAACAGCTTCAAGAGACCCAGTACTTC
>15|TRBV6-5|TRBJ1-2|-|-
CASSYSRDGGYGYTF
TGTGCCAGCAGTTACTCGAGAGACGGGGGCTATGGCTACACCTTC
>14|TRBV28|TRBJ2-3|TRBD2|-
CASSLGGAVDTQYF
TGTGCCAGCAGTTTGGGAGGGGCCGTGGATACGCAGTATTTT
>13|TRBV7-2|TRBJ1-2|-|-
CASSFGWGGGYTF
TGTGCCAGCAGCTTCGGCTGGGGCGGTGGCTACACCTTC
>15|TRBV5-1|TRBJ1-6|-|-
CASSLYAGNGSPLHF
TGCGCCAGCAGCTTGTACGCGGGTAATGGTTCACCCCTCCACTTT
>17|TRBV4-2|TRBJ2-7|-|-
CASSQDLETVTSREQYF
TGTGCCAGCAGCCAGGACCTAGAGACAGTAACCTCCCGGGAGCAGTACTTC
>13|TRBV7-2|TRBJ1-2|TRBD1|-
CASSLDRRDGYTF
TGTGCCAGCAGCTTGGACAGGCGAGATGGCTACACCTTC
>14|TRBV5-3|TRBJ2-7|TRBD1|-
CARRLGGQGYEQYF
TGTGCCAGAAGGCTTGGGGGACAGGGCTACGAGCAGTACTTC
>14|TRBV28|TRBJ1-3|-|-
CASTPTGFGNTIYF
TGTGCCAGCACCCCCACAGGGTTTGGAAACACCATATATTTT
>16|TRBV19|TRBJ1-1|-|few
CASSIASGHTNTEAFF
TGTGCCAGTAGTATAGCGTCAGGACATACGAACACTGAAGCTTTCTTT
>13|TRBV5-1|TRBJ2-7|-|-
CASSHSGSSGQYF
TGCGCCAGCAGCCATTCTGGGTCATCGGGGCAGTACTTC
>13|TRBV7-7|TRBJ2-5|-|-
CASSLTGPETQYF
TGTGCCAGCAGCCTGACAGGCCCAGAGACCCAGTACTTC
>15|TRBV4-2|TRBJ2-7|TRBD2|-
CASSQLAGGSYEQYF
TGTGCCAGCAGCCAATTAGCGGGAGGCTCCTACGAGCAGTACTTC
>13|TRBV19|TRBJ2-3|-|once
CTSIGEGTDTQYF
TGTACCAGTATTGGGGAGGGCACAGATACGCAGTATTTT
>16|TRBV18|TRBJ1-2|TRBD1|-
CASSPLLQGWDYGYTF
TGTGCCAGCTCACCATTACTACAGGGGTGGGACTATGGCTACACCTTC
>13|TRBV5-1|TRBJ1-2|TRBD1|-
CASSSTGNYGYTF
TGCGCCAGCAGCTCGACAGGGAACTATGGCTACACCTTC
>17|TRBV2|TRBJ1-6|-|-
CASRQYKSSSYNSPLHF
TGTGCCAGCAGACAATACAAATCAAGCTCCTATAATTCACCCCTCCACTTT
>13|TRBV9|TRBJ2-1|TRBD2|-
CASSAGLVGEQFF
TGTGCCAGCAGCGCGGGACTAGTGGGGGAGCAGTTCTTC
>16|TRBV6-6|TRBJ2-7|TRBD2|-
CASRYPTSGRAYEQYF
TGTGCCAGCAGATATCCGACTAGCGGGAGGGCCTACGAGCAGTACTTC
>14|TRBV5-1|TRBJ2-1|TRBD2|-
CASSYGGSNDEQFF
TGCGCCAGCAGCTACGGCGGGAGTAACGATGAGCAGTTCTTC
>19|TRBV7-6|TRBJ2-1|-|once
CASSLRRGDAGGDYNEQFF
TGTGCCAGCAGCTTACGGCGGGGCGACGCGGGTGGGGACTACAATGAGCAGTTCTTC
>16|TRBV7-8|TRBJ2-3|TRBD2|few
CASSSRTSGSRDTQYF
TGTGCCAGCAGCTCACGGACTAGCGGGAGTAGGGATACGCAGTATTTT
>14|TRBV10-3|TRBJ1-6|-|-
CAIKGGADNSPLHF
TGTGCCATCAAGGGAGGGGCGGATAATTCACCCCTCCACTTT
>13|TRBV2|TRBJ2-7|-|-
CARKRAKTYEQYF
TGTGCCAGGAAGCGGGCCAAAACCTACGAGCAGTACTTC
>16|TRBV4-2|TRBJ2-3|TRBD1|-
CASSQGTGGLLDTQYF
TGTGCCAGCAGCCAGGGGACAGGGGGCTTACTCGATACGCAGTATTTT